These 14 T cell receptor beta chains were all obtained from the same sample, sequenced in a study of shared clonotypes between healthy human individuals. Sequenced by immunoSEQ multiplex PCR; TCRdb stores in-frame clones only, minus some. The sample yields about 600,000 clones, 95% to 96% seen once. CD8 cells classed as naive were CD45RO-negative and positively selected for CCR7, excluding terminally differentiated effector memory CD45RA+ cells. Sequenced material: naive CD8+ T cells sorted from blood. These receptors all come from a woman aged 25-40 years in good health.

This clone was detected a few times. The chain carries TRBV25-1 and TRBJ1-1; TRBD1 aligns across 7 bases. This CDR3 is built from 14 residues. CDR1 is MGHDK, CDR2 SYGVNS, per germline. V trimming: 3 bases; J trimming: 0 bases; junction bases outside the gene matches: 1. The CDR3 DNA reads as TGTGCCAGCAGTGAGACAGGGTTGAACACTGAAGCTTTCTTT. Amino acid sequence: CASSETGLNTEAFF.

The rearrangement joins TRBV15 to TRBJ1-1; unclear D gene. The CDR3 is 15 residues long. Trimming took 0 bases from V and 3 from J, leaving 11 bases between them. In germline, CDR1 is LNHNV, CDR2 YYDKDF (reference sequence). CDR3 sequence (DNA): TGTGCCACCAGCAGAGAAGGCAGGTCGGACACTGAAGCTTTCTTT. Translated, it gives CATSREGRSDTEAFF.

The chain joins TRBV5-1 to TRBJ2-7; 8 bases are shared with TRBD2. The CDR3 totals 15 residues. Trimming at V came to 0 bases and at J to 6 bases, leaving 8 bases not matched to a gene. The germline V gene encodes CDR1 SGHRS and CDR2 YFSETQ. The CDR3 coding sequence is TGCGCCAGCAGCTTGGATGCTAGCGGGTTTTTCGAGCAGTACTTC. It codes for CASSLDASGFFEQYF.

This chain links TRBV2 with TRBJ2-1; D may be TRBD1 (5 bases). The CDR3 totals 14 residues. The germline gives CDR1 SNHLY, CDR2 FYNNEI. V was clipped by 10 bases and J by 2 bases, with 15 bases between them. The CDR3 spells CATPRRAPYNEQFF. In DNA, the CDR3 is TGTGCCACCCCCCGCAGGGCGCCCTACAATGAGCAGTTCTTC.

This chain uses TRBV28 with TRBJ1-1; perhaps TRBD1 as D (6 bases). V lost 6 bases and J lost 1, with 9 bases in between. The CDR3 runs to 13 residues. CDR1 MDHEN and CDR2 SYDVKM come from the germline V gene. In nucleotides, the CDR3 is TGTGCCAGCAGCCAACAGGGGAACACTGAAGCTTTCTTT. Translated: CASSQQGNTEAFF.

This chain joins TRBV19 and TRBJ2-1, with 8 bases matching TRBD2. J was trimmed by 3 bases and V by 0 bases; bases with no gene match: 10. This CDR3 comprises 18 residues. CDR1 and CDR2 (germline): LNHDA, SQIVND (reference sequence). CDR3 coding DNA: TGTGCCAGTAGTATAGATCTAGTGGTAGCGGGAAACTACAATGAGCAGTTCTTC. This encodes CASSIDLVVAGNYNEQFF.

The rearrangement uses TRBV15 and TRBJ2-5; D possibly matches TRBD1 or TRBD2 (6 bases each). Germline V gene sequence: CDR1 LNHNV, CDR2 YYDKDF (reference sequence). The CDR3 length is 15 residues. Trimming removed 1 base from V and 5 bases from J, with 14 bases in between. The CDR3 DNA follows: TGTGCCACCAGCAGAGTCCCCGGGGGCACGGAGACCCAGTACTTC. As protein: CATSRVPGGTETQYF.

Worth noting for this clone: One end of the junction varies from germline; a read error may be responsible. The chain combines TRBV7-9 with TRBJ2-3; D is possibly TRBD2 (5 bases). The germline V gene has CDR1 SEHNR and CDR2 FQNEAQ (reference sequence). The CDR3 length is 12 residues. CDR3 sequence reads: CASSVAPDTQYF. CDR3 DNA sequence: TGTGCCAGCAGCGTAGCGCCAGATACGCAGTATTTT. The full variable domain, completed using reference TRBV7-9 and TRBJ2-3, is DTGVSQNPRHKITKRGQNVTFRCDPISEHNRLYWYRQTLGQGPEFLTYFQNEAQLEKSRLLSDRFSAERPKGSFSTLEIQRTEQGDSAMYLCASSVAPDTQYFGPGTRLTVL.

The rearrangement joins TRBV10-3 to TRBJ1-5; a possible D gene is TRBD1 (5 bases). V lost 8 bases, J lost 6 bases, and 14 bases lay in between. The CDR3 loop spans 13 amino acids. Germline lookup yields CDR1 ENHRY and CDR2 SYGVKD. The CDR3 region is CAISERGGQPQHF. DNA of the CDR3: TGTGCCATCTCTGAGAGGGGTGGTCAGCCCCAGCATTTT.

This clone was counted a single time. The chain links TRBV27 to TRBJ2-1; no clear D gene. The germline V gene encodes CDR1 MNHEY and CDR2 SMNVEV (reference sequence). CDR3 length: 11 residues. Trimming shortened V by 9 bases and J by 6 bases, and 9 bases separated the two germline ends. The CDR3 sequence: CARPDGNEQFF. CDR3 coding DNA: TGTGCCAGGCCCGACGGCAATGAGCAGTTCTTC.

The genes are TRBV4-2 and TRBJ2-7, with 8 bases fitting TRBD2. The V gene's germline CDR1 is LGHNA and CDR2 YNFKEQ. CDR3 size: 14 residues. With 1 base clipped from V and 5 bases from J, the junction kept 4 bases outside the gene matches. Here the CDR3 reads CASSQAGLDDEQYF. CDR3 in DNA: TGTGCCAGCAGCCAAGCGGGACTAGATGACGAGCAGTACTTC.

The chain has TRBV2 and TRBJ1-1; D unclear. The CDR3 sequence is 10 residues long. The V end was cut by 5 bases, the J end by 9 bases, with 7 bases between. From germline, CDR1 is SNHLY and CDR2 FYNNEI. The CDR3 DNA reads as TGTGCCAGCAGTAGGAGTAAAGCTTTCTTT. Protein product: CASSRSKAFF.

The chain combines TRBV5-1 with TRBJ2-1; 8 nucleotides line up with TRBD2. J was trimmed by 10 bases and V by 4 bases; bases with no gene match: 19. The CDR3 consists of 17 residues. Germline V lookup: CDR1 SGHRS, CDR2 YFSETQ. The CDR3 is CASSMGTGTRPSWEQFF. Written as DNA, the CDR3 is TGCGCCAGCAGCATGGGGACCGGGACTAGGCCCTCCTGGGAGCAGTTCTTC.

This chain links TRBV4-1 with TRBJ2-1; 8 positions agree with TRBD2. The CDR3 sequence is 14 residues long. With V trimmed by 1 base and J by 10 bases, 6 bases remained unmatched. The germline gives CDR1 MGHRA, CDR2 YSYEKL. CDR3 region: CASSQGPSGPEQFF. The CDR3 coding sequence is TGCGCCAGCAGCCAAGGCCCTAGCGGGCCCGAGCAGTTCTTC.